What follows are 18 T cell receptor beta chains derived from one specimen sequenced in a study of beta chain features in type 1 diabetes. For these TCRs, the target antigens are not known. The study's findings and limits: All four CD4+ subsets from Type 1 diabetes patients carried moderately but significantly shorter TCRB CDR3s.

Isolated RNA was reverse transcribed in full, so expressed TCRB transcripts were sequenced. Assay used: immunoSEQ multiplex PCR; TCRdb lists only in-frame clones, some missing. The table lists some 240,000 clones, 16% of them singletons, with 0.07% to 0.095% in the top ten. Sample: naive CD4+ T cells from blood. The receptors here all came from a man aged 30-40 years with type 1 diabetes.

In its sample, this clone was seen a few times. The V call is TRBV29-1, the J call TRBJ2-5; D is possibly TRBD1 (6 bases). V was clipped by 4 bases and J by 5 bases, with 20 bases between them. Germline CDR1 is SQVTM and CDR2 is ANQGSEA. The CDR3 loop spans 15 amino acids. As DNA, the CDR3 is TGCAGCGTTGTTCTTCACGATGGGGGCGATGAGACCCAGTACTTC. This translates into CSVVLHDGGDETQYF. Complete variable domain (other parts from reference TRBV29-1 and TRBJ2-5): SAVISQKPSRDICQRGTSLTIQCQVDSQVTMMFWYRQQPGQSLTLIATANQGSEATYESGFVIDKFPISRPNLTFSTLTVSNMSPEDSSIYLCSVVLHDGGDETQYFGPGTRLLVL.

The J gene is TRBJ2-7, the V gene TRBV7-9; D possibly corresponds to TRBD2 (6 bases). The V and J ends lost 3 bases and 7 bases respectively, with 13 bases between them. CDR3 size: 13 residues. The germline gives CDR1 SEHNR, CDR2 FQNEAQ (reference sequence). The CDR3 coding sequence is TGTGCCAGCAGCTTCGGGCTAGCGCTAGAGCAGTACTTC. Translated: CASSFGLALEQYF.

This clone was counted between two and nine times. The chain couples TRBV23-1 to TRBJ1-1, with D perhaps TRBD1 (6 bases). TRBV23-1 has ORF status, its function being uncertain. V was cut by 7 bases and J by 8 bases, with 11 bases left in between. This CDR3 contains 11 residues. CDR3 nucleotide sequence: TGCGCCAGCATCCCGGACAGCGAAGCTTTCTTT. It yields the protein CASIPDSEAFF.

This clone was counted a few times. The same CDR3 arises from other DNA sequences in this sample as well. This chain links TRBV7-2 with TRBJ2-3; D uncertain. The CDR3 runs to 13 residues. The V gene's germline CDR1 is SGHTA and CDR2 FQGNSA. The V gene lost 1 base and the J gene lost 3 bases, with 5 bases spanning the gap. CDR3 sequence (DNA): TGTGCCAGCAGCTTAGAAGGGACAGATACGCAGTATTTT. Encoded protein: CASSLEGTDTQYF.

V and J are TRBV7-8 and TRBJ2-3; D gene unclear. The CDR3 extends over 12 amino acids. The V end lost 5 bases, the J end lost 8 bases, and 11 bases lay between the germline ends. CDR1 and CDR2 from the germline V gene are SGHVS and FQNEAQ. CDR3 coding DNA: TGTGCCAGCAGCCTGTCCCCAACTACGCAGTATTTT. It translates to CASSLSPTTQYF.

The sample holds a few counts of this clone. The chain has TRBV9 and TRBJ2-1; 8 bases align to TRBD1. There are 14 residues in the CDR3. From germline, CDR1 is SGDLS and CDR2 YYNGEE. The V segment lost 0 bases and the J segment 9 bases; nucleotides outside the gene matches: 5. CDR3: CASSVDSGGTEQFF. DNA of the CDR3: TGTGCCAGCAGCGTAGATTCAGGGGGCACTGAGCAGTTCTTC.

The chain is built from TRBV30 and TRBJ2-1; D may be TRBD2 (6 bases). Per the germline V gene, CDR1 is GTSNPN and CDR2 is SVGIG (reference sequence). Trimming stripped 2 bases from V and 6 bases from J, with 8 bases between. This CDR3 contains 12 residues. In DNA, the CDR3 is TGTGCCTGGAGTCGGGGGAGCAATGAGCAGTTCTTC. Its protein product is CAWSRGSNEQFF.

The gene calls are TRBV29-1 and TRBJ2-6; 7 bases are a match to TRBD1. The ends lost 6 bases at V and 0 bases at J; junction bases unmatched: 5. The germline V gene has CDR1 SQVTM and CDR2 ANQGSEA. The CDR3 consists of 15 residues. Here the CDR3 DNA reads TGCAGCGTAAGGGCAGGGGGCTCTGGGGCCAACGTCCTGACTTTC. Its protein is CSVRAGGSGANVLTF.

This clone was found a few times. The genes are TRBV28 and TRBJ2-7; TRBD1 might be the D (6 bases). Trimming pared 6 bases from V and 2 bases from J, leaving 17 bases between. CDR3 length equals 15 residues. The germline V gene has CDR1 MDHEN and CDR2 SYDVKM. CDR3 in amino acids: CASSLQTGMPYEQYF. In DNA form, the CDR3 reads TGTGCCAGCAGCCTCCAGACAGGAATGCCCTACGAGCAGTACTTC.

The V gene is TRBV5-4, the J gene TRBJ1-5; the match to TRBD1 covers 9 bases. The V gene's germline CDR1 is SGHNT and CDR2 YYREEE (reference sequence). The J segment lost 2 bases and the V segment lost 4 bases, leaving 7 bases of the junction unmatched. The CDR3 is made up of 16 amino acids. CDR3 bases: TGTGCCAGCAGCATGACAGGGGGAGGCGGCAATCAGCCCCAGCATTTT. Its protein product is CASSMTGGGGNQPQHF.

This chain uses TRBV14 with TRBJ2-1; a possible D gene is TRBD2 (5 bases). Germline V CDR1 and CDR2: SGHDN, FVKESK. V was cut by 1 base and J by 8 bases, with 15 bases left in between. This CDR3 spans 15 amino acids. CDR3 bases: TGTGCCAGCAGCCAAGTTTCACCGGACTTGGATGAGCAGTTCTTC. Its protein product is CASSQVSPDLDEQFF.

In its sample, this clone was seen a few times. CDR3 nucleotides: TGTGCCAGCAGTCCACAGGGGGCAGGCGAGCAGTACTTC. This codes for CASSPQGAGEQYF. The chain employs TRBV27 and TRBJ2-7, with 9 positions matching TRBD1. Germline lookup yields CDR1 MNHEY and CDR2 SMNVEV (reference sequence). This CDR3 is 13 amino acids long. J gave up 6 bases and V 5 bases, and 5 bases lay outside the gene matches.

In its sample, this clone was seen a few times. The chain recombines TRBV5-1 with TRBJ2-5; 11 nucleotides align to TRBD2. The J segment lost 10 bases and the V segment lost 4 bases, leaving 9 bases of the junction unmatched. Looked up from germline, CDR1 is SGHRS and CDR2 is YFSETQ. The CDR3 sequence is 14 residues long. The CDR3 is CASSERLAGFFQYF. CDR3 DNA: TGCGCCAGCAGCGAACGACTAGCGGGGTTTTTCCAGTACTTC.

This clone was counted only a few times. V and J are TRBV7-2 and TRBJ2-5; D is unresolved. Germline V lookup: CDR1 SGHTA, CDR2 FQGNSA. The CDR3 loop spans 13 amino acids. Deletions cut 1 base from V and 3 bases from J, with 6 bases between. The DNA for the CDR3 is TGTGCCAGCAGCTTAGAACGGGAAGAGACCCAGTACTTC. This gives the protein CASSLEREETQYF.

This chain links TRBV5-1 with TRBJ2-2, with TRBD1 as a possible D gene (5 bases). The CDR3 runs to 13 residues. Trimming stripped 4 bases from V and 3 bases from J, with 7 bases between. The germline gives CDR1 SGHRS, CDR2 YFSETQ. The DNA for the CDR3 is TGCGCCAGCAGCCTGACAGACACCGGGGAGCTGTTTTTT. Translation: CASSLTDTGELFF.

The rearrangement uses TRBV4-1 and TRBJ1-3; D is unresolved. Germline V gene lookup returns CDR1 MGHRA and CDR2 YSYEKL. V lost 0 bases, J lost 5 bases, and 23 bases lay in between. The CDR3 contains 19 residues. The CDR3 DNA is TGCGCCAGCAGCCAAGATGCGGGAGGAGGATTCTCGGCCAGAAACACCATATATTTT. Amino acid sequence: CASSQDAGGGFSARNTIYF.

This clone was detected only a few times. This chain connects TRBV19 to TRBJ2-1, with 10 bases matching TRBD2. The germline gives CDR1 LNHDA, CDR2 SQIVND (reference sequence). The CDR3 consists of 17 residues. The V and J ends lost 3 bases and 4 bases, in that order; junction bases with no gene match: 9. The CDR3 reads CASSIGGLAGVYNEQFF. For the CDR3, the DNA is TGTGCCAGTAGTATCGGTGGGCTAGCGGGAGTGTACAATGAGCAGTTCTTC.

The rearrangement uses TRBV15 and TRBJ2-3, with D possibly matching TRBD2 (5 bases). From germline, CDR1 is LNHNV and CDR2 YYDKDF (reference sequence). This CDR3 has 16 amino acids. Trimming cost V 9 bases and J 0 bases, with 19 bases left between them. The CDR3 reads CATRRATTKSTDTQYF. The DNA for the CDR3 is TGTGCCACTAGGCGGGCGACAACAAAGAGCACAGATACGCAGTATTTT. The complete variable domain, with remaining parts taken from reference TRBV15 and TRBJ2-3, reads DAMVIQNPRYQVTQFGKPVTLSCSQTLNHNVMYWYQQKSSQAPKLLFHYYDKDFNNEADTPDNFQSRRPNTSFCFLDIRSPGLGDTAMYLCATRRATTKSTDTQYFGPGTRLTVL.